The T cell receptor (beta chain) described here comes from a study of immune evolution from preneoplasia to lung adenocarcinoma. General observations from the study: Later-stage lesions seemingly showed higher T cell density and diversity than normal lung. From normal lung to invasive adenocarcinoma, top clone frequencies appeared to decrease.

The table came from immunoSEQ multiplex PCR; TCRdb's copy has only in-frame clones and leaves some out. This sample yields around 10,000 clones, of which roughly 70% are seen a single time; approximately 28% belongs to the top ten. Patients had resection in Japan or China between about 2014 and 2018. H&E slides confirmed each diagnosis, reviewed by two pathologists independently. This CDR3 region has 15 residues. This clone qualifies as medium-sized. The antigen is not known. The chain combines TRBV21-1 with TRBJ2-5; the table's D call TRBD1 went unverified against the DNA. TRBV21-1 is a recognized pseudogene. This receptor was obtained from a person aged 60 to 70 with lung adenocarcinoma. Some clones in this sample may be carry-over from other donors' samples. Sequencing was done on a sample of FFPE normal lung tissue adjacent to the tumor. CDR3 sequence (DNA): TGTGCCAGCAGCGAGAACCGGGACAGGGAGAAGACCCAGTACTTC. Translated, it gives CASSENRDREKTQYF.